Reported below is one TCR beta chain. The antigen remains undetermined. The data derive from a study of graft-versus-host responses after intestinal transplantation. Study at large: All recipients were transplanted with multivisceral, liver-intestinal, or isolated intestinal grafts. Recipients across the board were started on anti-thymocyte globulin induction, then kept on tacrolimus and steroids for approximately three years.

Here immunoSEQ multiplex PCR was the method, and the copy in TCRdb shows in-frame clones only, minus some. The sample records about 94,000 clones, roughly nine tenths being singletons. Study observations and caveats: The study associated peak circulating GvH clone levels with early post-transplant HvG declines. Where graft-donor T cell macrochimerism was present, patients had high graft-versus-host to host-versus-graft clonal ratios in allografts.

Per the germline V gene, CDR1 is SQVTM and CDR2 is ANQGSEA. The CDR3 extends over 12 amino acids. The V and J ends lost 0 bases and 7 bases respectively, with 9 bases between them. The chain couples TRBV29-1 to TRBJ1-1, with D possibly being TRBD1 (5 bases). This sequence was found in a human donor who received an intestinal transplant. Sequenced here: unstimulated CD8+ T cells sorted from spleen or lymph node cells, sampled before intestinal transplant. The CDR3 region has the DNA TGCAGCGTTGAAGATGGGGGGGGTGAAGCTTTCTTT. Encoded protein: CSVEDGGGEAFF.